A single sample is the source of the 11 T cell receptor beta chains below, sequenced in a study of blood T cell repertoires in COVID-19. Measured with immunoSEQ multiplex PCR; TCRdb has only the in-frame clones, and not every one. The profile shows roughly 250,000 clones, approximately 90% of them singletons. Input material: PBMCs or T cells enriched from blood (not recorded which). The receptors come from a woman between 40 and 55 years old with acute COVID-19.

The chain combines TRBV11-2 with TRBJ2-1; 7 positions match TRBD1. CDR1 and CDR2 (germline): SGHAT, FQNNGV. This CDR3 has 17 amino acids. Trimming took 1 base from V and 0 from J; bases not matched to a gene: 6. Here the CDR3 DNA reads TGTGCCAGCAGCTTAGTCTTGGGACAGAGCTCCTACAATGAGCAGTTCTTC. Its protein product is CASSLVLGQSSYNEQFF.

J is TRBJ2-7 and V is TRBV6-2 or TRBV6-3; D may be TRBD1 (5 bases). CDR1 is MNHEY and CDR2 is SVGEGT in the germline V gene. This CDR3 has 14 residues. The germline V and J ends were trimmed by 5 bases and 0 bases, with 11 bases remaining between them. CDR3 sequence reads: CASSPLDISYEQYV. The CDR3 DNA follows: TGTGCCAGCAGTCCCCTGGACATCTCCTACGAGCAGTACGTC.

The chain couples TRBV2 to TRBJ2-5, with 9 bases matching TRBD2. The CDR3 is 15 residues long. The junction had 7 bases not matched to a gene; V was cut back by 6 bases and J by 2 bases. In germline, CDR1 is SNHLY, CDR2 FYNNEI. CDR3 in amino acids: CASRNSGRGQETQYF. The CDR3 DNA is TGTGCCAGCAGGAATAGCGGGAGAGGGCAAGAGACCCAGTACTTC.

The genes are TRBV14 and TRBJ1-1; no firm D call. Germline CDR1 SGHDN, CDR2 FVKESK. The CDR3 contains 15 residues. The V and J ends lost 4 bases and 4 bases respectively, with 16 bases between them. CDR3: CASSPLEGDGTEAFF. In nucleotides, the CDR3 is TGTGCCAGCAGCCCCTTGGAGGGAGATGGCACTGAAGCTTTCTTT.

The chain's CDR3 is CASSLIGTSGNNEQFF. CDR3 nucleotide sequence: TGTGCCAGCAGCTTAATCGGGACTAGCGGGAACAATGAGCAGTTCTTC. The V call is TRBV7-2, the J call TRBJ2-1, with 13 bases lining up with TRBD2. CDR1 SGHTA and CDR2 FQGNSA come from the germline V gene. This CDR3 contains 16 residues. Trimming at V came to 2 bases and at J to 5 bases, leaving 3 bases not matched to a gene. The whole variable domain, filled in from reference TRBV7-2 and TRBJ2-1, reads GAGVSQSPSNKVTEKGKDVELRCDPISGHTALYWYRQSLGQGLEFLIYFQGNSAPDKSGLPSDRFSAERTGGSVSTLTIQRTQQEDSAVYLCASSLIGTSGNNEQFFGPGTRLTVL.

The CDR3 DNA is TGTGCCAGTAGTATGGTTGTGGGACACAGGAACACTGAAGCTTTCTTT. Translated: CASSMVVGHRNTEAFF. The V gene is TRBV19, the J gene TRBJ1-1; possible D gene TRBD1, 6 bases. Germline V lookup: CDR1 LNHDA, CDR2 SQIVND (reference sequence). V shed 3 bases and J shed 1 base, with 15 bases lying between them. The CDR3 is made up of 16 amino acids. Based on the CDR3 plus reference TRBV19 and TRBJ1-1, the full variable domain is DGGITQSPKYLFRKEGQNVTLSCEQNLNHDAMYWYRQDPGQGLRLIYYSQIVNDFQKGDIAEGYSVSREKKESFPLTVTSAQKNPTAFYLCASSMVVGHRNTEAFFGQGTRLTVV.

The chain has TRBV13 and TRBJ1-5, with D perhaps matching TRBD1 (6 bases). Germline CDR1 reads PRHDT; CDR2 reads FYEKMQ (reference sequence). This CDR3 contains 13 residues. V was shortened by 4 bases and J by 7 bases, with 11 bases between the two germline ends. DNA of the CDR3: TGTGCCAGCAGCTCCCGCCAGGGGCAGCCCCAGCATTTT. Protein product: CASSSRQGQPQHF.

The chain combines TRBV13 with TRBJ2-2; 13 bases align to TRBD2. The CDR3 has 18 amino acids. The germline V gene encodes CDR1 PRHDT and CDR2 FYEKMQ (reference sequence). The J segment lost 0 bases and the V segment lost 5 bases, leaving 6 bases of the junction unmatched. In nucleotides, the CDR3 is TGTGCCAGCAGCCAGACTAGCGGGAGGCCTTCGAACACCGGGGAGCTGTTTTTT. Translation gives CASSQTSGRPSNTGELFF.

V is TRBV14 and J is TRBJ2-3; 10 bases are a match to TRBD2. V was clipped by 4 bases and J by 2 bases; unmatched bases: 6. The CDR3 totals 16 residues. Germline-derived CDR1 and CDR2 are SGHDN and FVKESK. Written as DNA, the CDR3 is TGTGCCAGCAGCCGTGGGACTAGCGCGCTCACAGATACGCAGTATTTT. Amino acids: CASSRGTSALTDTQYF.

This chain links TRBV5-1 with TRBJ2-3, with a possible D match to TRBD2 (7 bases). The CDR3 consists of 15 residues. The ends were cut back, 0 bases at V and 3 bases at J, with 11 bases in the middle. From germline, CDR1 is SGHRS and CDR2 YFSETQ. Here the CDR3 reads CASSLVGGATDTQYF. The CDR3 DNA is TGCGCCAGCAGCTTGGTTGGGGGGGCTACAGATACGCAGTATTTT. The entire variable domain, with the rest obtained from reference TRBV5-1 and TRBJ2-3, is as follows: KAGVTQTPRYLIKTRGQQVTLSCSPISGHRSVSWYQQTPGQGLQFLFEYFSETQRNKGNFPGRFSGRQFSNSRSEMNVSTLELGDSALYLCASSLVGGATDTQYFGPGTRLTVL.

This rearrangement joins TRBV7-9 to TRBJ2-1; TRBD2 agrees at 9 bases. CDR3 length: 15 amino acids. Germline V gene sequence: CDR1 SEHNR, CDR2 FQNEAQ (reference sequence). With 3 bases clipped from V and 2 bases from J, the junction kept 2 bases outside the gene matches. CDR3 protein: CASSFIAGAYNEQFF. CDR3 DNA sequence: TGTGCCAGCAGCTTTATAGCGGGAGCCTACAATGAGCAGTTCTTC.